Detailed here is one T cell receptor (beta chain). Its antigen is not known. J gave up 6 bases and V 5 bases, and 9 bases lay outside the gene matches. From germline, CDR1 is SSHAT and CDR2 FNYEAQ (reference sequence). The CDR3 is made up of 17 amino acids. This entry is derived from a study of shared clonotypes between healthy human individuals. Sequenced by immunoSEQ multiplex PCR; TCRdb stores in-frame clones only, minus some. The top ten clones hold 0.39% of a sample with millions of clones, roughly 93% of them seen once. The donor population consisted of healthy HIV-negative adults with no recent acute infections or vaccinations. Splitting of CD4+ cells produced CD45RA+ naive and CD45RA-negative memory subsets. Points from the study as a whole: Rarefaction revealed incomplete sorted-subset sequencing despite large depth.

The sample taken for sequencing was naive CD4+ T cells from PBMCs. Described subset: CD45RA+ positively selected. This TCR derives from a man younger than 35 in good health. Some clones in this sample may be carry-over from other donors' samples. The gene calls are TRBV7-7 and TRBJ2-2; 13 nucleotides agree with TRBD2. The CDR3 region has the DNA TGTGCCAGCAGCCCCAGTCTAGGGACTAGCGGGGCCGGGGAGCTGTTTTTT. It translates to CASSPSLGTSGAGELFF.